This passage covers 7 T cell receptor beta chains from one sample sequenced in a study of T cell clonality in common variable immunodeficiency. The repertoire was sequenced with immunoSEQ multiplex PCR; TCRdb's copy has only in-frame clones and lacks some. The data list around 39,000 clones, none observed once; 0.8% to 1% falls to the top ten. The source material was peripheral blood mononuclear cells. These receptors were obtained from a person aged 18 to 75 in good health.

Of note for this clone: The read halts 3 residues ahead of the CDR3 end, with the missing end drawn from the germline J gene. V gene TRBV5-5 combines with J gene TRBJ2-7, with 8 nucleotides matching TRBD1. CDR1 is SGHKS and CDR2 is YYEKEE in the germline V gene (reference sequence). J lost 2 bases, V lost 1 base, and 5 bases had no gene match. This CDR3 contains 15 residues. Partial CDR3 DNA: TGTGCCAGCAGCTTGATAGTACAGGGGGCCTACGAG. This gives the protein CASSLIVQGAYE. From start to end, the CDR3 is CASSLIVQGAYEQYF.

At least ten counts were recorded for this clone. The CDR3 goes on 3 residues after the read ends, and that part is filled in from the germline J gene. The V and J genes are TRBV5-4 and TRBJ2-1; TRBD1 might be the D (5 bases). The CDR3 runs 15 residues. With 0 bases removed from V and 0 bases from J, the gap between germline ends came to 7 bases. Germline V gene lookup returns CDR1 SGHNT and CDR2 YYREEE (reference sequence). CDR3 residues: CASSLDRSSYNEQFF. Incomplete CDR3 DNA: TGTGCCAGCAGCTTGGACAGGAGCTCCTACAATGAG. Variable domain in full (rest from reference TRBV5-4 and TRBJ2-1): ETGVTQSPTHLIKTRGQQVTLRCSSQSGHNTVSWYQQALGQGPQFIFQYYREEENGRGNFPPRFSGLQFPNYSSELNVNALELDDSALYLCASSLDRSSYNEQFFGPGTRLTVL.

This clone has ten or more counts. Read data end 3 residues before the CDR3 end; the end is taken from the germline J gene. The chain is built from TRBV5-1 and TRBJ2-1; a weak D match, TRBD2 (6 bases). Per the germline V gene, CDR1 is SGHRS and CDR2 is YFSETQ. This CDR3 comprises 14 residues. Deletions cut 5 bases from V and 2 bases from J, with 11 bases between. The covered CDR3 bases are TGCGCCAGCAGTTTTAGCGGAACCTACAATGAG. This sequence encodes CASSFSGTYNE. The full CDR3 sequence reads CASSFSGTYNEQFF.

This clone was counted ten times or more. The read ends 3 residues early relative to the CDR3; the germline J gene fills the gap. V and J are TRBV19 and TRBJ1-3, with 11 positions matching TRBD1. The V gene's germline CDR1 is LNHDA and CDR2 SQIVND (reference sequence). The V and J ends lost 3 bases and 6 bases, in that order; junction bases with no gene match: 1. The CDR3 length is 14 residues. CDR3 sequence reads: CASSMGQGENTIYF. The part of the CDR3 DNA that was read is TGTGCCAGTAGTATGGGACAGGGGGAAAACACC.

This clone appeared many times. The observed sequence ends 3 residues before the CDR3 terminus, with the missing tail filled in from the germline J gene. The chain has TRBV7-8 and TRBJ1-2; maybe TRBD1 (5 bases). This CDR3 contains 15 residues. Looked up from germline, CDR1 is SGHVS and CDR2 is FQNEAQ. V gave up 5 bases and J gave up 0 bases, with 13 bases separating them. Partial CDR3 DNA: TGTGCCAGCAGCCTGTCGGGGGGGTCTAACTATGGC. Translated, it gives CASSLSGGSNYG. The CDR3 reads in full as CASSLSGGSNYGYTF.

This clone was recorded at least ten times. The read ends 3 residues shy of where the CDR3 ends; the end is completed using the germline J gene. The V and J genes are TRBV5-4 and TRBJ1-4; D is perhaps TRBD1 (5 bases). Trimming stripped 4 bases from V and 0 bases from J, with 10 bases between. This CDR3 is 15 amino acids long. Germline V gene sequence: CDR1 SGHNT, CDR2 YYREEE (reference sequence). Partial CDR3 DNA: TGTGCCAGCAGCCGCGACAGTGCAACTAATGAAAAA. Its translation is CASSRDSATNEK. The whole CDR3 protein reads CASSRDSATNEKLFF. The complete variable domain, with remaining parts taken from reference TRBV5-4 and TRBJ1-4, reads ETGVTQSPTHLIKTRGQQVTLRCSSQSGHNTVSWYQQALGQGPQFIFQYYREEENGRGNFPPRFSGLQFPNYSSELNVNALELDDSALYLCASSRDSATNEKLFFGSGTQLSVL.

By share, this clone counts as medium-sized. One junction end disagrees with the germline gene, perhaps due to a read error. Sequencing ends 3 residues short of the CDR3 end; the germline J gene provides the rest. This chain links TRBV4-2 with TRBJ1-5; D is unresolved. In germline, CDR1 is LGHNA, CDR2 YNFKEQ. This CDR3 is built from 14 residues. The CDR3 DNA, read in part, is TGCGCCAGCAGCCCCCAAAAGATAGATCAGCCC. It codes for CASSPQKIDQP. The full CDR3 protein reads CASSPQKIDQPQHF.